This is a list of T cell receptor beta chains from one sample in a study of OX40 agonist ivuxolimab in advanced cancers. TCRdb's table, derived via immunoSEQ multiplex PCR, lists solely in-frame clones and lacks some. The sample carries 3,700 or so clones, less than 85% recorded once. This specimen was CD4+ or CD8+ T cells sorted from blood, taken in a trial of the OX40 agonist ivuxolimab. Receptors were obtained from an adult with an advanced solid tumor such as melanoma, head and neck, liver or kidney cancer. CDR3s include the opening cysteine and the closing phenylalanine or tryptophan. D genes are given only for firm matches. Only some rows state a clone size, as once, few, many or a class for expanded clones.

v_call	clone_size	d_call	j_call	cdr3_aa	cdr3_nt
TRBV11-2	NA	TRBD1	TRBJ2-5	CASSLDLSVTGVWYQETQYF	TGTGCCAGCAGCTTAGATCTAAGTGTGACAGGGGTTTGGTACCAAGAGACCCAGTACTTC
TRBV9	NA	TRBD1	TRBJ2-7	CASSEGGGTGAYEQYF	TGTGCCAGCAGCGAGGGGGGTGGGACAGGCGCCTACGAGCAGTACTTC
TRBV4-1	NA	NA	TRBJ2-5	CASSQGPWGGRGETQYF	TGCGCCAGCAGCCAAGGGCCGTGGGGGGGCCGAGGAGAGACCCAGTACTTC
TRBV7-9	NA	TRBD1	TRBJ1-1	CALTTTGGSSQAFF	TGTGCCCTTACAACGACAGGGGGCAGTAGCCAAGCTTTCTTT
TRBV2	NA	NA	TRBJ2-7	CASNGAASGSEQYF	TGTGCCAGCAATGGTGCAGCCAGTGGGAGCGAGCAGTACTTC
TRBV5-1	NA	NA	TRBJ2-7	CASSPGLGGRYEQYF	TGCGCCAGCAGCCCAGGCCTGGGCGGCCGCTACGAGCAGTACTTC
TRBV19	NA	TRBD2	TRBJ2-6	CASSLGPGGSGANVLTF	TGTGCCAGTAGTCTAGGGCCGGGGGGCTCTGGGGCCAACGTCCTGACTTTC
TRBV2	few	TRBD1	TRBJ1-1	CASSVNAGGNTEAFF	TGTGCCAGCAGTGTAAATGCAGGGGGTAACACTGAAGCTTTCTTT
TRBV19	NA	TRBD1	TRBJ1-1	CATRQGATEAFF	TGTGCCACCCGACAGGGGGCTACTGAAGCTTTCTTT
TRBV5-5	NA	TRBD1	TRBJ1-5	CASSERTGWNQPQHF	TGTGCCAGCAGCGAACGGACAGGGTGGAATCAGCCCCAGCATTTT
TRBV10-2	NA	TRBD2	TRBJ2-1	CASSLAGGNDEQFF	TGCGCCAGCTCACTAGCGGGGGGGAACGATGAGCAGTTCTTC
TRBV5-6	NA	NA	TRBJ1-1	CASSLGSNTEAFF	TGTGCCAGCAGTTTAGGATCGAACACTGAAGCTTTCTTT
TRBV30	few	NA	TRBJ2-1	CAWSVTSSYNEQFF	TGTGCCTGGAGTGTAACTAGCTCCTACAATGAGCAGTTCTTC
TRBV6-1	NA	NA	TRBJ1-4	CASSTSPAANEKLFF	TGTGCCAGCAGCACATCCCCGGCGGCTAATGAAAAACTGTTTTTT
TRBV7-9	NA	NA	TRBJ2-6	CASSFRANVLTF	TGTGCCAGCAGCTTCCGGGCCAACGTCCTGACTTTC
TRBV14	NA	NA	TRBJ2-7	CASSQAAGPYYEQYF	TGTGCCAGCAGCCAAGCGGCAGGACCCTACTACGAGCAGTACTTC
TRBV5-1	NA	NA	TRBJ1-5	CASSLDGTGLPQHF	TGCGCCAGCAGCTTGGACGGGACCGGTTTGCCCCAGCATTTT
TRBV6-5	many	NA	TRBJ2-1	CAIGVGEQFF	TGTGCCATAGGGGTGGGGGAGCAGTTCTTC
TRBV19	NA	NA	TRBJ1-1	CASSSGLNTEAFF	TGTGCCAGTAGCTCGGGGCTGAACACTGAAGCTTTCTTT
TRBV2	once	TRBD2	TRBJ2-3	CASSVRAGDPDTQYF	TGTGCCAGCAGTGTTCGAGCGGGGGACCCAGATACGCAGTATTTT
TRBV19	many	TRBD1	TRBJ1-1	CASQRTGGDLEAFF	TGTGCCAGCCAGCGGACAGGGGGGGACCTTGAAGCTTTCTTT
TRBV18	NA	NA	TRBJ2-7	CASSPYSGSYEQYF	TGTGCCAGCTCACCATACTCAGGCTCCTACGAGCAGTACTTC
TRBV2	once	NA	TRBJ2-6	CASSKPIQSRANVLTF	TGTGCCAGCAGTAAACCGATACAAAGTCGGGCCAACGTCCTGACTTTC
TRBV11-2	NA	TRBD1	TRBJ2-7	CASSLVFGQGVYEQYF	TGTGCCAGCAGCCTGGTTTTCGGACAGGGGGTCTACGAGCAGTACTTC
TRBV30	NA	NA	TRBJ2-2	CAWSPTGTGELFF	TGTGCCTGGAGTCCGACGGGCACCGGGGAGCTGTTTTTT
TRBV19	NA	NA	TRBJ1-6	CASSIVAGHNSPLHF	TGTGCCAGTAGTATAGTAGCAGGGCACAATTCACCCCTCCACTTT
TRBV7-9	NA	TRBD1	TRBJ2-5	CALGTGSKETQYF	TGTGCCCTGGGGACAGGGTCCAAAGAGACCCAGTACTTC
TRBV14	medium-sized	NA	TRBJ1-2	CASSGVGGDYGYTF	TGTGCCAGCTCGGGGGTCGGCGGAGACTATGGCTACACCTTC
TRBV10-2	NA	TRBD1	TRBJ1-1	CASIPTGDIEAFF	TGCGCCAGCATTCCGACAGGGGATATTGAAGCTTTCTTT
TRBV7-9	NA	NA	TRBJ2-5	CASSLLTGKETQYF	TGTGCCAGCAGCTTACTCACAGGGAAAGAGACCCAGTACTTC
TRBV5-2	few	NA	TRBJ2-1	CASSYLAGGNNEQFF	TGCGCCAGCAGCTATCTAGCGGGGGGGAACAATGAGCAGTTCTTC
TRBV2	NA	NA	TRBJ2-2	CASLGSESNTGELFF	TGTGCCAGCTTGGGGTCCGAGTCGAACACCGGGGAGCTGTTTTTT
TRBV6-1	NA	TRBD1	TRBJ1-1	CASSPDRVPNTEAFF	TGTGCCAGCAGTCCGGACAGGGTCCCGAACACTGAAGCTTTCTTT
TRBV4-1	NA	NA	TRBJ2-7	CASSQVEGPTYEQYF	TGCGCCAGCAGCCAAGTCGAGGGGCCGACCTACGAGCAGTACTTC
TRBV6-5	NA	NA	TRBJ2-5	CASSYGGGPLETQYF	TGTGCCAGCAGTTACGGGGGGGGGCCTTTGGAGACCCAGTACTTC
TRBV28	NA	NA	TRBJ2-7	CASSLSRYGQYF	TGTGCCAGCAGTTTATCCCGGTACGGGCAGTACTTC
TRBV7-9	NA	TRBD1	TRBJ1-1	CASTPTGVEAFF	TGTGCCAGCACCCCCACAGGGGTTGAAGCTTTCTTT
TRBV5-1	NA	NA	TRBJ2-7	CASSFILLEQYF	TGCGCCAGCAGCTTCATACTTCTGGAGCAGTACTTC
TRBV28	NA	NA	TRBJ1-1	CASRTPTDLGTEAFF	TGTGCCAGCAGAACCCCGACTGACTTGGGCACTGAAGCTTTCTTT
TRBV7-2	NA	TRBD2	TRBJ2-7	CASSRTPLSGGQSSYEQYF	TGTGCCAGCAGCAGGACACCCCTTAGCGGGGGCCAAAGCTCCTACGAGCAGTACTTC
TRBV27	few	TRBD2	TRBJ2-4	CASSLLAGGGKNIQYF	TGTGCCAGCAGTTTACTAGCGGGGGGGGGCAAAAACATTCAGTACTTC
TRBV5-4	NA	TRBD2	TRBJ2-7	CASSLSTSGGHGSYEQYF	TGTGCCAGCAGCTTGAGTACTAGCGGGGGGCACGGTTCTTACGAGCAGTACTTC
TRBV28	hyperexpanded	TRBD1	TRBJ2-1	CASRTSGTGAPNEQFF	TGTGCCAGCAGGACGTCCGGGACAGGGGCCCCCAATGAGCAGTTCTTC
TRBV4-1	NA	NA	TRBJ2-7	CASSRYLGVSYEQYF	TGCGCCAGCAGCCGTTACCTGGGAGTGTCCTACGAGCAGTACTTC
TRBV27	NA	NA	TRBJ2-2	CASSGTGELFF	TGTGCCAGCAGTGGAACCGGGGAGCTGTTTTTT
TRBV7-9	once	TRBD2	TRBJ2-1	CASSISGLARINEQFF	TGTGCCAGCAGCATATCGGGACTAGCGCGAATAAATGAGCAGTTCTTC